The 11 T cell receptor beta chains reported below all come from one sample, sequenced in a study of blood T cell repertoires in COVID-19. Produced via immunoSEQ multiplex PCR; TCRdb's table is partial and in-frame only. This table holds 200,000 to 250,000 clones, under 90% found once. Specimen: peripheral blood. The receptors come from a woman aged 55-69 years who had recovered from COVID-19.

This chain connects TRBV6-5 to TRBJ2-5; 8 bases are shared with TRBD1. The germline gives CDR1 MNHEY, CDR2 SVGAGI. With 6 bases clipped from V and 4 bases from J, the junction kept 1 base outside the gene matches. The CDR3 has 12 amino acids. This CDR3 reads CASRTGVETQYF. The CDR3, as DNA: TGTGCCAGCAGGACAGGGGTAGAGACCCAGTACTTC.

The rearrangement joins TRBV5-1 to TRBJ2-7; 7 nucleotides match TRBD1. Looked up from germline, CDR1 is SGHRS and CDR2 is YFSETQ. The CDR3 contains 16 residues. After removal of 1 base from V and 0 bases from J, the junction contained 7 bases not matched to a gene. DNA of the CDR3: TGCGCCAGCAGCTTGTGGGACAGAGCGACCTCCTACGAGCAGTACTTC. Protein sequence: CASSLWDRATSYEQYF.

The gene calls are TRBV5-6 and TRBJ1-6, with TRBD1 matching over 12 bases. Germline trimming cut 4 bases from V and 10 bases from J; bases unmatched to any gene: 6. CDR1 and CDR2 from the germline V gene are SGHDT and YYEEEE. The CDR3 spans 15 residues. CDR3 protein: CASSPGTGGNSPLHF. In nucleotides, the CDR3 is TGTGCCAGCAGCCCGGGGACAGGGGGCAACTCACCCCTCCACTTT.

This chain links TRBV5-8 with TRBJ1-2, with TRBD1 as a possible D gene (6 bases). The CDR3 spans 14 residues. In germline, CDR1 is SGHTS, CDR2 YDEGEE. V was cut by 3 bases and J by 4 bases, with 13 bases left in between. Written as DNA, the CDR3 is TGTGCCAGCAGCTCGACCCGGACAGTCTATGGCTACACCTTC. This encodes CASSSTRTVYGYTF.

The rearrangement links TRBV4-1 to TRBJ1-2; 10 nucleotides match TRBD1. Trimming at V came to 3 bases and at J to 7 bases, leaving 5 bases not matched to a gene. Germline CDR1 MGHRA, CDR2 YSYEKL. This CDR3 spans 14 amino acids. CDR3 coding DNA: TGCGCCAGCAGCCAGCCGGGACAGGGGCCTGGCTACACCTTC. Translating it yields CASSQPGQGPGYTF.

The V call is TRBV18, the J call TRBJ1-2, with unresolved D. This CDR3 has 17 residues. V lost 3 bases, J lost 4 bases, and 21 bases lay in between. Germline CDR1 KGHSH, CDR2 LQKENI. The CDR3 bases are TGTGCCAGCTCACCTCCGGGGAGTGGGTCAGGAGGCTATGGCTACACCTTC. This translates into CASSPPGSGSGGYGYTF.

V gene TRBV27 combines with J gene TRBJ1-6; TRBD1 agrees at 9 bases. Germline CDR1 and CDR2: MNHEY and SMNVEV (reference sequence). V shed 3 bases, J shed 8 bases, and the junction held 8 bases outside the gene matches. This CDR3 has 16 amino acids. CDR3 amino acids: CASSLGQGGIDSPLHF. CDR3 nucleotide sequence: TGTGCCAGCAGTTTGGGACAGGGAGGGATCGATTCACCCCTCCACTTT.

The V and J genes are TRBV10-1 and TRBJ2-2; 8 bases map to TRBD2. CDR1 is WNHNN, CDR2 SYGVQD, per germline (reference sequence). V shed 7 bases, J shed 6 bases, and the junction held 4 bases outside the gene matches. The CDR3 spans 13 residues. CDR3 bases: TGCGCCAGCAAAGCGGGGGTATCCGGGGAGCTGTTTTTT. Translated: CASKAGVSGELFF.

With respect to this clone: The identical CDR3 is also encoded by other nucleotide sequences in the sample. The chain links TRBV9 to TRBJ1-1; D is possibly TRBD1 (5 bases). V lost 0 bases, J lost 3 bases, and 6 bases lay in between. Germline V gives CDR1 SGDLS, CDR2 YYNGEE. There are 13 residues in the CDR3. In nucleotides, the CDR3 is TGTGCCAGCAGCGTAGGGGGGGACACTGAAGCTTTCTTT. Amino acid sequence: CASSVGGDTEAFF.

This clone was found once. The gene calls are TRBV7-9 and TRBJ2-7; 7 nucleotides align to TRBD1. Trimming cost V 4 bases and J 4 bases; bases outside gene matches: 7. The CDR3 is made up of 14 amino acids. The germline V gene encodes CDR1 SEHNR and CDR2 FQNEAQ (reference sequence). The CDR3 DNA reads TGTGCCAGCAGCTCCTACAGGGGAGCTTACGAGCAGTACTTC. Protein sequence: CASSSYRGAYEQYF.

The chain uses TRBV6-5 and TRBJ2-2; 7 positions match TRBD1. CDR1 MNHEY and CDR2 SVGAGI come from the germline V gene. Trimming cost V 5 bases and J 5 bases; bases outside gene matches: 8. This CDR3 has 15 amino acids. The CDR3 protein is CASSTNDRVTGELFF. The CDR3 DNA reads TGTGCCAGCAGTACCAATGACAGGGTGACCGGGGAGCTGTTTTTT.